This T cell receptor beta chain comes out of a study of blood T cell repertoires in COVID-19. Looking at the study overall: From the United States, Italy and Spain came samples of acute and convalescent COVID-19. T cells, B-cell-depleted T cells, or PBMCs supplied cDNA or gDNA.

Per the study methods: It was from reference gene primer amplification that nucleated cell counts were estimated. Assay used: immunoSEQ multiplex PCR; TCRdb lists only in-frame clones, some missing. V and J calls and clone size follow that table, whereas D and trimming were derived from the DNA. The table lists some 150,000 clones, about four fifths of them singletons. Germline V CDR1 and CDR2: SGDLS, YYNGEE. V shed 4 bases, J shed 0 bases, and the junction held 6 bases outside the gene matches. This CDR3 region has 17 residues. The TCR was taken from a woman at least 80 years old with acute or convalescent COVID-19. Sequencing input: peripheral blood. The chain has TRBV9 and TRBJ1-3; 11 positions match TRBD1. CDR3 amino acids: CASSPRTGGHSGNTIYF. CDR3 DNA: TGTGCCAGCAGCCCGAGGACAGGGGGCCACTCTGGAAACACCATATATTTT.